This T cell receptor beta chain was identified during a study of OX40 agonist ivuxolimab in advanced cancers. General study points: CD8+ T cells (on average) carried more expanded clones than CD4+ T cells.

Note on this clone: Its antigen remains unknown.

Sequenced by immunoSEQ multiplex PCR; TCRdb stores in-frame clones only, minus some. The sample consists of fewer than 85,000 clones, roughly nine tenths of them appearing once. Trimming took 3 bases from V and 10 from J, leaving 15 bases between them. Per the germline V gene, CDR1 is KGHSH and CDR2 is LQKENI. CDR3 length: 14 residues. V is TRBV18 and J is TRBJ1-4, with a possible D match to TRBD1 (5 bases). The source material was CD4+ or CD8+ T cells sorted from blood, sampled in a trial of the OX40 agonist ivuxolimab. The TCR comes from an adult with an advanced solid tumor such as melanoma, head and neck, liver or kidney cancer. CDR3 DNA sequence: TGTGCCAGCTCACCCGGGACCGTGTTTGGAAAACTGTTTTTT. Its protein product is CASSPGTVFGKLFF.